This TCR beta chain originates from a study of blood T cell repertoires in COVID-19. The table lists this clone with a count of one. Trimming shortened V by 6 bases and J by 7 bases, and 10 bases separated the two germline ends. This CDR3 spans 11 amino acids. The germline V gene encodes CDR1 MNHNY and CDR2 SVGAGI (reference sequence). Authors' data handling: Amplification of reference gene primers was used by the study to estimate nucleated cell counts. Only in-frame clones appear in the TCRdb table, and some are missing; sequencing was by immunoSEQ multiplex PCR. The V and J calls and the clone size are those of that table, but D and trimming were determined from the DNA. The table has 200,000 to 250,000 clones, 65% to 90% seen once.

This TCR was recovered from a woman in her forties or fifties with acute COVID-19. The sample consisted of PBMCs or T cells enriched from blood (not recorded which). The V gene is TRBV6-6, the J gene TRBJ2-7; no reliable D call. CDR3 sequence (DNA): TGTGCCAGCAGGAATGTCGGGGAGCAGTACTTC. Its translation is CASRNVGEQYF.